This T cell receptor beta chain was captured in a study of T cell changes during pregnancy in multiple sclerosis. Assay: immunoSEQ multiplex PCR; the TCRdb copy retains only in-frame clones and omits some. Among 89,000 or so clones, about 89% were seen once, and the ten largest hold about 3.8%. Material: PBMCs, obtained in the first trimester of pregnancy. This TCR derives from a female donor in good health, serving as a control in a pregnancy study. Some clones in this sample may be carry-over from other donors' samples.

The CDR3 nucleotides are TGTGCCTCACGCCAGAGGGGGCGCGGAGGAAACACCATATATTTT. Its protein product is CASRQRGRGGNTIYF. The chain links TRBV19 to TRBJ1-3; 7 nucleotides match TRBD1. The CDR3 sequence is 15 residues long. V dropped 11 bases and J dropped 4; count of bases not matched to a gene: 14. CDR1 and CDR2 (germline): LNHDA, SQIVND (reference sequence).